The next 5 T cell receptor beta chains were all read from a single sample in a study of CD8+ T cells in alopecia areata. Extracted from the samples, RNA was reverse transcribed into cDNA to serve as the sequencing template. The protocol was immunoSEQ multiplex PCR, while the TCRdb copy is restricted to in-frame clones and leaves out a portion. Found here are 130,000 or so clones, approximately 47% of them singletons; the top ten hold roughly a tenth. Material for sequencing was NKG2D-low CD8+ T cells sorted from blood. These receptors came from a human donor with alopecia areata.

This clone was observed a handful of times. This chain uses TRBV9 with TRBJ2-3; D gene ambiguous. Germline assignment: CDR1 SGDLS and CDR2 YYNGEE. CDR3 size: 12 residues. V was clipped by 0 bases and J by 11 bases, with 10 bases between them. CDR3 nucleotide sequence: TGTGCCAGCAGCGTAGTTGGGTCCCGGCAGTATTTT. Its translation is CASSVVGSRQYF.

The chain carries TRBV7-9 and TRBJ2-3, with unresolved D. The germline V and J ends were trimmed by 4 bases and 2 bases, with 7 bases remaining between them. CDR1 SEHNR and CDR2 FQNEAQ come from the germline V gene (reference sequence). The CDR3 spans 13 residues. The CDR3: CASSSRVTDTQYF. The CDR3 DNA is TGTGCCAGCAGCTCCAGAGTCACAGATACGCAGTATTTT.

The J gene is TRBJ2-1, the V gene TRBV29-1; 10 nucleotides match TRBD1. V lost 6 bases to trimming and J lost 5 bases; unmatched junction nucleotides: 7. Germline CDR1 and CDR2: SQVTM and ANQGSEA. The CDR3 has 14 residues. In DNA form, the CDR3 reads TGCAGCGTCCACCGACAGGGGGCAAACAATGAGCAGTTCTTC. Translating it yields CSVHRQGANNEQFF.

V usage is TRBV13 and J usage is TRBJ1-5; D might be TRBD1 (5 bases). This CDR3 is built from 14 residues. CDR1 and CDR2 (germline): PRHDT, FYEKMQ (reference sequence). Trimming stripped 0 bases from V and 4 bases from J, with 7 bases between. CDR3 DNA sequence: TGTGCCAGCAGCTTAGGCCGGGGGAATCAGCCCCAGCATTTT. It specifies CASSLGRGNQPQHF.

V usage is TRBV29-1 and J usage is TRBJ2-7, with TRBD1 identical over 9 bases. With 5 bases clipped from V and 0 bases from J, the junction kept 5 bases outside the gene matches. CDR1 and CDR2 from the germline V gene are SQVTM and ANQGSEA. The CDR3 loop spans 14 amino acids. The CDR3 protein is CSVQTGGISYEQYF. The CDR3 DNA is TGCAGCGTTCAAACAGGGGGCATCTCCTACGAGCAGTACTTC.